This T cell receptor (beta chain) stems from a study of T-cell memory formation after mild COVID-19. The overall study: For the most part, TCR clusters were specific to one donor.

TCRdb redid the calling of the 5' RACE reads with MiXCR, one entry per CDR3 protein. The table lists some 450,000 distinct CDR3 sequences, roughly 18% of them singletons. A note on this clonotype: Its target is not known.

Per the germline V gene, CDR1 is LGHDT and CDR2 is YNNKEL (reference sequence). Trimming removed 3 bases from V and 2 bases from J, with 4 bases in between. The CDR3 is 12 residues long. Study-level findings and limits: Clones shrinking from day 15 to 85 showed even CD4/CD8 mixes; later expanders tilted CD4+.

This TCR was sampled from a man younger than 30 who had mild COVID-19 (a few samples of this study predate the infection). Cell type and time point are not known. The rearrangement uses TRBV3-1 and TRBJ2-5; D is undetermined. Input material: PBMCs or a T cell subset sorted from them (not recorded which). The CDR3 region has the DNA TGTGCCAGCAGCCAGACACAAGAGACCCAGTACTTC. Its protein product is CASSQTQETQYF.